The rows below give T cell receptor beta chains drawn from one sample of a study of T cells in tumors after PD-1 blockade. The repertoire was sequenced with immunoSEQ multiplex PCR; TCRdb's copy has only in-frame clones and lacks some. The data contain approximately 19,000 clones, more than 65% of them seen just once; the ten biggest clones take up more than 20%. Sequenced here: PBMCs, sampled after anti-PD-1 therapy. These receptors came from a human donor with advanced basal cell or squamous cell carcinoma (not recorded which). The CDR3 runs from the conserved cysteine through the conserved F or W. A D gene is named only where the DNA matches it firmly. Clone sizes are given selectively: once, few, many, or a class where the clone is expanded.

j_call,clone_size,d_call,v_call,cdr3_aa,cdr3_nt
TRBJ2-1,NA,TRBD2,TRBV5-1,CASSLAPQLAGANTTYNEQFF,TGCGCCAGCAGCTTGGCCCCCCAACTAGCGGGCGCAAACACAACCTACAATGAGCAGTTCTTC
TRBJ2-5,NA,NA,TRBV11-3,CASSRGRGETQYF,TGTGCCAGCAGCCGTGGACGGGGGGAGACCCAGTACTTC
TRBJ1-5,NA,NA,TRBV19,CASSIRSGGNQPQHF,TGTGCCAGTAGTATAAGGTCAGGCGGCAATCAGCCCCAGCATTTT
TRBJ2-1,NA,TRBD2,TRBV3-1/TRBV3-2,CASSPLAGGPSSDEQFF,TGTGCCAGCAGCCCTTTGGCGGGAGGGCCCTCTTCGGATGAGCAGTTCTTC
TRBJ1-1,NA,TRBD1,TRBV7-6,CASSLTGTGLLEAFF,TGTGCCAGCAGCCTGACCGGGACAGGGCTTCTTGAAGCTTTCTTT
TRBJ1-1,NA,NA,TRBV6-6,CASSYRKNTEAFF,TGTGCCAGCAGTTATAGGAAGAACACTGAAGCTTTCTTT
TRBJ2-3,NA,NA,TRBV5-8,CASSVQGGPTDTQYF,TGTGCCAGCAGCGTTCAGGGGGGCCCCACAGATACGCAGTATTTT
TRBJ2-7,NA,TRBD2,TRBV28,CASSPPGGSRYEQYF,TGTGCCAGCAGTCCCCCCGGCGGGAGCAGGTACGAGCAGTACTTC
TRBJ2-2,NA,NA,TRBV19,CASTRGHGGANTGELFF,TGTGCCAGTACGCGGGGGCACGGCGGCGCGAACACCGGGGAGCTGTTTTTT
TRBJ1-3,NA,NA,TRBV5-1,CASSLAAVGSLSGNTIYF,TGCGCCAGCAGCTTGGCCGCGGTAGGGAGCCTCTCTGGAAACACCATATATTTT
TRBJ1-2,NA,NA,TRBV3-1/TRBV3-2,CASWEGDYGYTF,TGTGCCAGCTGGGAGGGCGACTATGGCTACACCTTC
TRBJ2-7,NA,TRBD2,TRBV7-2,CASSPPPGGPHEQYF,TGTGCCAGCAGCCCCCCCCCGGGGGGGCCCCACGAGCAGTACTTC
TRBJ1-5,NA,NA,TRBV27,CASSLFGNQPQHF,TGTGCCAGCAGTTTATTCGGGAATCAGCCCCAGCATTTT
TRBJ1-2,NA,NA,TRBV9,CASSWLVYGYTF,TGTGCCAGCTCATGGTTGGTCTATGGCTACACCTTC
TRBJ1-2,few,NA,TRBV5-6,CASSHGSQGSGYTF,TGTGCCAGCAGCCACGGAAGTCAGGGGAGTGGCTACACCTTC
TRBJ1-1,NA,NA,TRBV12-3/TRBV12-4,CASSQTANAAFF,TGTGCCAGCAGTCAAACCGCTAATGCTGCTTTCTTT
TRBJ2-7,NA,NA,TRBV15,CATSRDPSYEQYF,TGTGCCACCAGCAGAGATCCCTCCTACGAGCAGTACTTC
TRBJ2-3,few,NA,TRBV29-1,CSVSDREGDTQYF,TGCAGCGTCTCGGACAGGGAGGGAGATACGCAGTATTTT